A selection of T cell receptor beta chains follows, all from one sample in a study of shared clonotypes between healthy human individuals. Clones were read by immunoSEQ multiplex PCR, and TCRdb kept only the in-frame ones, dropping some. Of approximately 500,000 clones in the sample, more than 65% were seen once. Sequencing was carried out using PBMCs. Receptor source: a middle-aged woman in good health. Some clones in this sample may be carry-over from other donors' samples. CDR3s include the opening cysteine and the closing phenylalanine or tryptophan. Each record gives: CDR3 DNA, CDR3 protein, V gene, clone size, J gene, D gene. The D gene is left open where the match is weak. Some rows mark clone size as missing; the rest say once, few, many or name a class of expanded clone.

cdr3_nt: TGTGCCAGTCGGTCAGGAGGGGATAGCAATCAGCCCCAGCATTTT; cdr3_aa: CASRSGGDSNQPQHF; v_call: TRBV28; clone_size: NA; j_call: TRBJ1-5; d_call: NA
cdr3_nt: TGTGCCAGCAGCTTAGTCGGGAGTAGGGAGACCCAGTACTTC; cdr3_aa: CASSLVGSRETQYF; v_call: TRBV7-6; clone_size: NA; j_call: TRBJ2-5; d_call: NA
cdr3_nt: TGTGCCAGCAGTCCTGGACAGATCTACGAGCAGTACTTC; cdr3_aa: CASSPGQIYEQYF; v_call: TRBV6-1; clone_size: NA; j_call: TRBJ2-7; d_call: NA
cdr3_nt: TGTGCCAGCAGCCAAGGGCAAAACGTAGGGGTTGCGGAAAAACTGTTTTTT; cdr3_aa: CASSQGQNVGVAEKLFF; v_call: TRBV4-2; clone_size: NA; j_call: TRBJ1-4; d_call: NA
cdr3_nt: TGTGCCAGCCCAGAACAGGGGAACACCGGGGAGCTGTTTTTT; cdr3_aa: CASPEQGNTGELFF; v_call: TRBV7-2; clone_size: NA; j_call: TRBJ2-2; d_call: NA
cdr3_nt: TGTGCCAGCGGGACAGGGCCCCCCGTCTATGGCTACACCTTC; cdr3_aa: CASGTGPPVYGYTF; v_call: TRBV6-4; clone_size: once; j_call: TRBJ1-2; d_call: TRBD1
cdr3_nt: TGTGCCACCGGCTGGGGGGGTGACGACGTGTTCTTC; cdr3_aa: CATGWGGDDVFF; v_call: TRBV10-3; clone_size: NA; j_call: TRBJ2-1; d_call: TRBD2
cdr3_nt: TGTGCCAGCTCACCGTCGGGGCTGTACTATGGCTACACCTTC; cdr3_aa: CASSPSGLYYGYTF; v_call: TRBV18; clone_size: NA; j_call: TRBJ1-2; d_call: NA
cdr3_nt: TGTGCCAGCAGTTTAAGGAACTGGGGGCGGGCTGGGACTGAAGCTTTCTTT; cdr3_aa: CASSLRNWGRAGTEAFF; v_call: TRBV28; clone_size: NA; j_call: TRBJ1-1; d_call: NA
cdr3_nt: TGTGCCAGCAGCTTAGCGGTTGCGGGAGTGGAGACCCAGTACTTC; cdr3_aa: CASSLAVAGVETQYF; v_call: TRBV7-8; clone_size: NA; j_call: TRBJ2-5; d_call: TRBD2
cdr3_nt: TGTGCCAGCAGGGGACTAGCGGGAGGGCCGAATACAGATACGCAGTATTTT; cdr3_aa: CASRGLAGGPNTDTQYF; v_call: TRBV2; clone_size: NA; j_call: TRBJ2-3; d_call: TRBD2
cdr3_nt: TGTGCCAGTAGTAGAGACAGGGACTACGAGCAGTACTTC; cdr3_aa: CASSRDRDYEQYF; v_call: TRBV19; clone_size: NA; j_call: TRBJ2-7; d_call: TRBD1
cdr3_nt: TGTGCCAGCTCTTCCGACAGGTACGAGCAGTACTTC; cdr3_aa: CASSSDRYEQYF; v_call: TRBV18; clone_size: few; j_call: TRBJ2-7; d_call: NA
cdr3_nt: TGCAGCGTTCCGGGACAGGTTGGAGAGACCCAGTACTTC; cdr3_aa: CSVPGQVGETQYF; v_call: TRBV29-1; clone_size: NA; j_call: TRBJ2-5; d_call: TRBD1
cdr3_nt: TGTGCCAGCTCACCACTGAGGGGCGCAGGGGAAAAACTGTTTTTT; cdr3_aa: CASSPLRGAGEKLFF; v_call: TRBV18; clone_size: NA; j_call: TRBJ1-4; d_call: NA